Following are 20 T cell receptor beta chains from one sample sequenced in a study of T cell repertoires in cytomegalovirus infection. TCRdb used MiXCR to reprocess the reads, holding one entry per CDR3 protein. The table records approximately 550,000 distinct CDR3 sequences, 16% of them present only once. Sequencing input: CD8+ T cells from PBMCs. These receptors all stem from a human donor in good health (CMV status not recorded). Some clones in this sample may be carry-over from other donors' samples.

This clonotype was observed a few times. This chain joins TRBV12-3 or TRBV12-4 and TRBJ1-5; D is ambiguous. The CDR3 is 15 residues long. V gave up 5 bases and J gave up 3 bases, with 14 bases separating them. The CDR3 region is CASSLAGRNNQPQHF. CDR3 sequence (DNA): TGTGCCAGCAGTCTTGCCGGACGGAACAATCAGCCCCAGCATTTT.

The chain joins TRBV9 to TRBJ2-1; 15 nucleotides agree with TRBD2. With V trimmed by 4 bases and J by 9 bases, 11 bases remained unmatched. Germline CDR1 reads SGDLS; CDR2 reads YYNGEE. The CDR3 extends over 17 amino acids. The CDR3 region is CASSPKGGLAGGIEQFF. The CDR3 coding sequence is TGTGCCAGCAGCCCCAAGGGGGGACTAGCGGGGGGTATTGAGCAGTTCTTC.

This clonotype was recorded at least ten times. V is TRBV10-3 and J is TRBJ2-3, with 8 bases fitting TRBD1. In germline, CDR1 is ENHRY, CDR2 SYGVKD. This CDR3 is 17 amino acids long. V lost 8 bases and J lost 3; bases outside the gene matches: 16. The chain's CDR3 is CAIGTPVRQGQTDTQYF. The CDR3 nucleotides read TGTGCCATCGGTACACCGGTCAGACAGGGGCAGACAGATACGCAGTATTTT.

This clonotype was recorded at least ten times. This chain uses TRBV7-9 with TRBJ1-2; D remains unclear. CDR1 is SEHNR and CDR2 is FQNEAQ in the germline V gene (reference sequence). With 2 bases removed from V and 3 bases from J, the gap between germline ends came to 10 bases. This CDR3 has 14 amino acids. CDR3 protein: CASSLNLGDYGYTF. DNA for the CDR3: TGTGCCAGCAGCTTAAATCTCGGGGACTATGGCTACACCTTC.

CDR3: CATSRGKASAGIPQETQYF. The CDR3, as DNA: TGTGCCACCAGCAGAGGAAAGGCTTCGGCAGGGATACCCCAAGAGACCCAGTACTTC. The V gene is TRBV15, the J gene TRBJ2-5, with D tentatively TRBD1 (5 bases). The CDR3 extends over 19 amino acids. Germline CDR1 reads LNHNV; CDR2 reads YYDKDF (reference sequence). V was shortened by 1 base and J by 1 base, with 22 bases between the two germline ends.

This clonotype was seen many times. The chain links TRBV7-9 to TRBJ2-7; the match to TRBD2 covers 12 bases. CDR3 size: 18 residues. The V gene's germline CDR1 is SEHNR and CDR2 FQNEAQ (reference sequence). Losses at the gene ends were 5 bases for V and 2 bases for J; bases not matched to a gene: 13. CDR3 sequence (DNA): TGTGCCAGCAGCAACGGTGGGACTAGCGGGCCTAAGACCTACGAGCAGTACTTC. This sequence encodes CASSNGGTSGPKTYEQYF.

The rearrangement joins TRBV5-8 to TRBJ1-1; D perhaps matches TRBD1 (5 bases). V was clipped by 5 bases and J by 3 bases, with 23 bases between them. The CDR3 consists of 17 residues. Per germline, CDR1 SGHTS and CDR2 YDEGEE. The CDR3 sequence is CASRAHPTGTVYTEAFF. In DNA, the CDR3 is TGTGCCAGCAGGGCTCACCCCACCGGGACGGTCTACACTGAAGCTTTCTTT.

There are a few counts of this clonotype. The chain uses TRBV28 and TRBJ2-7, with 8 positions matching TRBD1. Per the germline V gene, CDR1 is MDHEN and CDR2 is SYDVKM. This CDR3 region has 17 residues. With 4 bases clipped from V and 3 bases from J, the junction kept 14 bases outside the gene matches. This CDR3 reads CASSSDRDTLPLYEQYF. In DNA form, the CDR3 reads TGTGCCAGCAGTTCGGACAGGGATACCCTCCCTCTCTACGAGCAGTACTTC.

This clonotype was observed at least ten times. V and J are TRBV19 and TRBJ1-2; the match to TRBD1 covers 9 bases. Trimming took 6 bases from V and 0 from J; bases not matched to a gene: 8. The CDR3 sequence is 16 residues long. CDR1 is LNHDA and CDR2 is SQIVND in the germline V gene (reference sequence). CDR3 loop: CASSDQGQGPNYGYTF. The DNA for the CDR3 is TGTGCCAGTAGCGACCAAGGACAGGGGCCTAACTATGGCTACACCTTC.

On this clonotype: This sequence may be a read error, since a much larger clone differs from it by one base. This chain's CDR3 is CAISLSRTSGRVTYEQYF. DNA of the CDR3: TGTGCCATCAGTTTATCCCGGACTAGCGGGAGGGTAACCTACGAGCAGTACTTC. This chain connects TRBV27 to TRBJ2-7; 15 nucleotides match TRBD2. The CDR3 has 18 residues. Per germline, CDR1 MNHEY and CDR2 SMNVEV (reference sequence).

This clonotype was counted at least ten times. The gene calls are TRBV11-2 and TRBJ1-1; D gene uncertain. Trimming removed 2 bases at V and 8 bases at J, with 9 bases between. Germline V lookup: CDR1 SGHAT, CDR2 FQNNGV. The CDR3 covers 12 residues. Here the CDR3 DNA reads TGTGCCAGCAGCTTAAGGGCCTGGGAAGCTTTCTTT. This encodes CASSLRAWEAFF. The full variable domain, rest sourced from reference TRBV11-2 and TRBJ1-1, is EAGVAQSPRYKIIEKRQSVAFWCNPISGHATLYWYQQILGQGPKLLIQFQNNGVVDDSQLPKDRFSAERLKGVDSTLKIQPAKLEDSAVYLCASSLRAWEAFFGQGTRLTVV.

The chain joins TRBV9 to TRBJ2-3; no firm D call. Trimming stripped 0 bases from V and 3 bases from J, with 11 bases between. The germline gives CDR1 SGDLS, CDR2 YYNGEE. This CDR3 comprises 15 residues. The chain's CDR3 is CASSVVAQGTDTQYF. The DNA of the CDR3 is TGTGCCAGCAGCGTAGTGGCCCAAGGAACAGATACGCAGTATTTT.

This rearrangement joins TRBV7-9 to TRBJ1-1, with unresolved D. Between the trimmed V and J ends, which lost 2 bases and 6 bases, there was a span of 7 bases. From germline, CDR1 is SEHNR and CDR2 FQNEAQ (reference sequence). This CDR3 spans 12 amino acids. Written as DNA, the CDR3 is TGTGCCAGCAGCTTAACACAATCTGAAGCTTTCTTT. Encoded protein: CASSLTQSEAFF.

At least ten counts were recorded for this clonotype. The chain joins TRBV7-9 to TRBJ2-1; D may match TRBD1 or TRBD2 (5 bases each). CDR1 is SEHNR, CDR2 FQNEAQ, per germline (reference sequence). There are 14 residues in the CDR3. The ends were cut back, 4 bases at V and 3 bases at J, with 10 bases in the middle. CDR3 coding DNA: TGTGCCAGCAGCTCCCCGAGGGGCTACAATGAGCAGTTCTTC. Translation: CASSSPRGYNEQFF.

This clonotype was observed many times. The chain links TRBV18 to TRBJ1-2, with D possibly matching TRBD1 (5 bases). V was clipped by 2 bases and J by 4 bases, with 17 bases between them. Germline V gives CDR1 KGHSH, CDR2 LQKENI. The CDR3 spans 16 residues. CDR3 nucleotide sequence: TGTGCCAGCTCACCAGAGGACAACCCATGGGGCTATGGCTACACCTTC. It is translated as CASSPEDNPWGYGYTF. Using reference TRBV18 and TRBJ1-2 for the parts outside the CDR3, the full variable domain is NAGVMQNPRHLVRRRGQEARLRCSPMKGHSHVYWYRQLPEEGLKFMVYLQKENIIDESGMPKERFSAEFPKEGPSILRIQQVVRGDSAAYFCASSPEDNPWGYGYTFGSGTRLTVV.

This clonotype was counted a few times. The rearrangement links TRBV20-1 to TRBJ2-3, with a weak D call TRBD2 (5 bases). With 0 bases removed from V and 6 bases from J, the gap between germline ends came to 13 bases. CDR1 is DFQATT and CDR2 is SNEGSKA in the germline V gene (reference sequence). The CDR3 has 14 residues. CDR3 bases: TGCAGTGCTAGAGATGACTACACGGGGGATACGCAGTATTTT. This sequence encodes CSARDDYTGDTQYF.

The chain uses TRBV10-3 and TRBJ2-1; TRBD1 or TRBD2 may be the D gene (5 bases each). Trimming shortened V by 6 bases and J by 2 bases, and 14 bases separated the two germline ends. This CDR3 is built from 15 residues. Germline V gene data show CDR1 as ENHRY and CDR2 as SYGVKD. This CDR3 reads CAISGDGLAYNEQFF. The CDR3 nucleotides are TGTGCCATCAGCGGGGACGGGCTGGCCTACAATGAGCAGTTCTTC.

In this sample, this clonotype turned up many times. This chain connects TRBV12-3 or TRBV12-4 to TRBJ2-7, with D perhaps given as TRBD1 or TRBD2 (6 bases each). Trimming left V 2 bases short and J 3 bases short, with 17 bases between. This CDR3 has 16 residues. CDR3 nucleotides: TGTGCCAGCAGTTTAAGCGCAGGGGAGGCCTTCTACGAGCAGTACTTC. Translating gives CASSLSAGEAFYEQYF.

Many counts were recorded for this clonotype. The gene calls are TRBV4-1 and TRBJ1-2, with 7 bases that match TRBD1. The V and J ends lost 4 bases and 2 bases, in that order; junction bases with no gene match: 4. There are 14 residues in the CDR3. Germline CDR1 and CDR2: MGHRA and YSYEKL. Here the CDR3 DNA reads TGCGCCAGCAGCCCCCGGACAGGAAACTATGGCTACACCTTC. Translating gives CASSPRTGNYGYTF.

The chain joins TRBV4-1 to TRBJ1-5; no firm D call. V was shortened by 4 bases and J by 0 bases, with 13 bases between the two germline ends. This CDR3 contains 16 residues. CDR1 MGHRA and CDR2 YSYEKL come from the germline V gene. The CDR3, as DNA: TGCGCCAGCAGCCCCGGAGGGAGAGTTAGCAATCAGCCCCAGCATTTT. This translates into CASSPGGRVSNQPQHF.